The T cell receptor beta chain described here comes from a study of blood T cell repertoires in COVID-19. Germline loops: CDR1 MNHEY, CDR2 SVGEGT. Trimming pared 0 bases from V and 6 bases from J, leaving 9 bases between. This CDR3 is built from 14 residues. Sequenced by immunoSEQ multiplex PCR; TCRdb stores in-frame clones only, minus some. Of roughly 250,000 clones listed, 87% are singletons. Material for sequencing was PBMCs or T cells enriched from blood (not recorded which). The rearrangement uses TRBV6-2 or TRBV6-3 and TRBJ1-3; the D gene is possibly TRBD1 (6 bases). The source of this sequence is a woman aged 25 to 39 with acute COVID-19. CDR3 sequence reads: CASSYSGHQNTIYF. The CDR3 DNA follows: TGTGCCAGCAGTTACTCGGGACACCAAAACACCATATATTTT.